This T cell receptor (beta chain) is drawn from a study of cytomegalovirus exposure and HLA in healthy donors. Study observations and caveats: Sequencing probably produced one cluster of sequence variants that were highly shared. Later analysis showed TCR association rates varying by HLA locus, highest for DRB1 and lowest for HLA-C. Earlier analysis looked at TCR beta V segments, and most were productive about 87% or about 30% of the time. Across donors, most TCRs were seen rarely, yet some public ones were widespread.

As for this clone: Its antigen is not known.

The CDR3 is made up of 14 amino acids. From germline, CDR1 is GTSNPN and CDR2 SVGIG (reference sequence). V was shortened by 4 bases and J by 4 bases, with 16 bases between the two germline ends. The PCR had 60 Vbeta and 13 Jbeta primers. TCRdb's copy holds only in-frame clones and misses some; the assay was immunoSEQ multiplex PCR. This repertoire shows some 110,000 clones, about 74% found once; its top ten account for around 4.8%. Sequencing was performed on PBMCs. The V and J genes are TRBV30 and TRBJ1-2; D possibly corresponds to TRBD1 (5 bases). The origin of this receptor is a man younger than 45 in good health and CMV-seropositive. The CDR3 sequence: CAWMGGELLYGYTF. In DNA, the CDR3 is TGTGCCTGGATGGGGGGGGAGCTCCTCTATGGCTACACCTTC.